This TCR beta chain was identified during a study of CD4+ T cells in melanoma. Overall study results and limits: A reported correlation linked neoantigen-specific CD4+ T cells to CD8+, macrophage and B cell function. In melanoma, neoantigen-specific CD4+ T cells reportedly differed in differentiation state.

The CDR3 runs 14 residues. Germline V gives CDR1 MNHNS, CDR2 SASEGT. Trimming shortened V by 3 bases and J by 4 bases, and 7 bases separated the two germline ends. Profiled with immunoSEQ multiplex PCR; TCRdb holds only in-frame clones, not every one. The repertoire consists of over 130,000 clones, with around 90% occurring once and the leading ten covering less than 2%. About this clone: Antigen unknown.

The TCR was taken from a human donor with melanoma. The genes are TRBV6-1 and TRBJ1-6, with D perhaps matching TRBD1 (5 bases). In nucleotides, the CDR3 is TGTGCCAGCAGTGAGACAGATTATAATTCACCCCTCCACTTT. Its translation is CASSETDYNSPLHF.